Described below is a single TCR beta chain sequence and its context. What this receptor recognizes is not known. No qualities accompany the bases; no much larger clone lies one base away. The junction carries 12 bases between V and J, which are trimmed by 2 bases and 5 bases respectively. The CDR3 covers 15 residues, taking in both the cysteine and the phenylalanine. Just the 45-base CDR3 DNA is kept, in frame starting at base 1. CDR1 and CDR2 are drawn from the germline V gene (reference sequence): MNHNY, SVGAGI. This sample stems from a study of lymphopenia after photon versus proton radiotherapy (dated by TCRdb to 2018 to 2020). With respect to the entire study: Photon and proton radiation therapy were compared by the study for their immunological effects in patients with gastrointestinal tumors who developed high-grade lymphopenia. The cohort included roughly 18 patients with gastrointestinal tumors who developed lymphopenia after receiving either photon or proton therapy. The study aimed to characterize how the two radiation modalities differ in their impact on the immune system. What the study reported, not specific to this receptor: Among patients across the cohort who died, overall survival time showed an inverse correlation with a larger post-nadir drop in TCR diversity. During treatment, patients who received proton therapy stayed relatively stable, whereas patients who received photon therapy lost naive T cells and TCR diversity and gained effector/memory populations. The authors looked at the survival association only in patients who died, and they framed better survival with proton therapy as a possibility rather than a demonstrated result. After the lymphocyte count nadir, repertoires from photon-treated patients showed oligoclonal expansion, particularly of CD8+ Temra cells, and this expansion drove the decline in diversity.

Receptors were amplified or captured by the immunoSEQ multiplex PCR assay. Alongside multiparametric flow cytometry, deep sequencing of rearranged TCR beta loci was used to profile the T cell repertoires. What TCRdb holds here is the immuneACCESS table cut down to in-frame rearrangements. Part of the clones is not present; checked against another copy, under half of the missing clones reflect an unresolved V gene, and the others are unexplained. This sample holds 55,000 to 70,000 clones; 87% were observed only once. 10% to 11% of the sample is taken by the ten largest. The specimen was peripheral blood, collected from a patient treated with proton-based radiotherapy. This receptor was obtained from a man at least 80 years old with esophageal cancer. The chain joins TRBV6-6 to TRBJ1-4; the D segment could be TRBD1, given 6 matching bases. The DNA is as follows: TGTGCCAGCAGTTACACGGGGACACGAAATGAAAAACTGTTTTTT. Translated, it reads CASSYTGTRNEKLFF.